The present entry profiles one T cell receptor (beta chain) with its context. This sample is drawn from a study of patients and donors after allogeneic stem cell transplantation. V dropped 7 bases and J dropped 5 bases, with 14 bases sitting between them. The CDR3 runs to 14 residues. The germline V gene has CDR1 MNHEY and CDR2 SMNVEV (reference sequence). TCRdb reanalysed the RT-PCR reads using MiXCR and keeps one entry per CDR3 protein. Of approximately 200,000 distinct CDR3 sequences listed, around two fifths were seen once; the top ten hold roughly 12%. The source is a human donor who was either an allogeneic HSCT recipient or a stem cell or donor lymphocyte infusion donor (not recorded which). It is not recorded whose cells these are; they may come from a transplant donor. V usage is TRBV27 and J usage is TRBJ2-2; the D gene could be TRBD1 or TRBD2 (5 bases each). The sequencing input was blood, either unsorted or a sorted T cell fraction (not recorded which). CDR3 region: CASTQRGATGELFF. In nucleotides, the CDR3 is TGTGCCAGCACCCAAAGGGGAGCGACCGGGGAGCTGTTTTTT.